This T cell receptor (beta chain) came from a study of graft-versus-host responses after intestinal transplantation. For the study at large: Induction using anti-thymocyte globulin, followed by tacrolimus and steroids for roughly 3 years, was given to all recipients.

Assay: immunoSEQ multiplex PCR; the TCRdb copy retains only in-frame clones and omits some. The sample yields some 110,000 clones, 90% seen once. Germline V CDR1 and CDR2: MGHRA, YSYEKL. Trimming left V 2 bases short and J 3 bases short, with 13 bases between. The CDR3 loop spans 16 amino acids. A single count supports this clone. Its antigen is still unknown. This clonotype originated in a human donor who received an intestinal transplant. This specimen was unstimulated CD4+ T cells sorted from spleen or lymph node cells, taken before intestinal transplant. J is TRBJ2-2 and V is TRBV4-1, with D possibly matching TRBD2 (6 bases). The CDR3: CASSQRSGFDTGELFF. The CDR3 coding sequence is TGCGCCAGCAGCCAACGGAGCGGGTTTGACACCGGGGAGCTGTTTTTT.